Sequencing of this T cell receptor (beta chain) was carried out in a study of early T cells in non-severe SARS-CoV-2 infection. Study in general: Bulk RNA isolated from unsorted whole blood underwent sequencing; chains were not paired.

Unique molecular identifiers were added to individual cDNA molecules. TCRdb passed the 5' RACE reads through MiXCR, listing each CDR3 protein once. The sample lists about 62,000 distinct CDR3 sequences; around 9.9% were seen once. In its sample, this clonotype was seen a few times. Antigen: not known. The study, taken as a whole, reports: Missing private and CD4 specificities, VDJdb matching favored anti-spike CD8 responses.

The germline CDR1 and CDR2 sequences are LGHDT and YNNKEL (reference sequence). The CDR3 contains 17 residues. V lost 0 bases to trimming and J lost 9 bases, with 20 bases between them. The chain joins TRBV3-1 to TRBJ2-2; weak D call: TRBD2 (5 bases). This TCR derives from an adult who was a healthcare worker with PCR-confirmed SARS-CoV-2 infection or an uninfected control (not recorded which). Sequenced input: whole blood. The CDR3 DNA reads as TGTGCCAGCAGCCAAGATTACGCGGGCGACAAGGAAAGGGAGCTGTTTTTT. Amino acids: CASSQDYAGDKERELFF. The whole variable domain, remainder taken from reference TRBV3-1 and TRBJ2-2, is DTAVSQTPKYLVTQMGNDKSIKCEQNLGHDTMYWYKQDSKKFLKIMFSYNNKELIINETVPNRFSPKSPDKAHLNLHINSLELGDSAVYFCASSQDYAGDKERELFFGEGSRLTVL.